This is a list of T cell receptor beta chains from one sample in a study of shared T cell receptors in the human thymus. This table comes from immunoSEQ multiplex PCR, and its TCRdb copy is limited to in-frame clones, with some not included. The profile shows 650,000 to 950,000 clones, approximately 85% of them singletons. The same data also went into a second study, on human thymus T cells.

The sequencing sample was made of thymocytes. The receptors derive from a girl under three years old with a congenital heart defect. Both conserved end residues are part of each CDR3. Fields, in order: CDR3 protein, J gene, D gene, V gene, clone size. The D gene is left open where the match is weak. Clone size is stated in some rows and not others, as once, few, many or a class when expanded.

CDR3aa: CSVSSGTGNLLTF
j_gene: TRBJ1-2
d_gene: TRBD1
v_gene: TRBV29-1
abundance: -

CDR3aa: CASSSKGEETQYF
j_gene: TRBJ2-5
d_gene: -
v_gene: TRBV5-1
abundance: -

CDR3aa: CASSHSGVTYNEQFF
j_gene: TRBJ2-1
d_gene: -
v_gene: TRBV14
abundance: -

CDR3aa: CASSYRDRERSNTGELFF
j_gene: TRBJ2-2
d_gene: TRBD1
v_gene: TRBV5-1
abundance: -

CDR3aa: CASSFAPTGPNEQFF
j_gene: TRBJ2-1
d_gene: TRBD1
v_gene: TRBV5-1
abundance: few

CDR3aa: CASKLGGTDTQYF
j_gene: TRBJ2-3
d_gene: TRBD2
v_gene: TRBV6-4
abundance: -

CDR3aa: CASSSGLLNEQFF
j_gene: TRBJ2-1
d_gene: -
v_gene: TRBV10-1
abundance: -

CDR3aa: CASSLTGAEINQPQHF
j_gene: TRBJ1-5
d_gene: TRBD1
v_gene: TRBV5-6
abundance: -

CDR3aa: CAWSVRGYSNQPQHF
j_gene: TRBJ1-5
d_gene: -
v_gene: TRBV30
abundance: -

CDR3aa: CASSLSQHGPEQYF
j_gene: TRBJ2-7
d_gene: -
v_gene: TRBV27
abundance: -

CDR3aa: CASRKPRSNTYGYTF
j_gene: TRBJ1-2
d_gene: -
v_gene: TRBV5-6
abundance: -

CDR3aa: CASSSPGQADYSNQPQHF
j_gene: TRBJ1-5
d_gene: TRBD1
v_gene: TRBV7-2
abundance: -

CDR3aa: CASSGPQGDQETQYF
j_gene: TRBJ2-5
d_gene: TRBD1
v_gene: TRBV5-1
abundance: once

CDR3aa: CASRRTEANYGYTF
j_gene: TRBJ1-2
d_gene: -
v_gene: TRBV27
abundance: -

CDR3aa: CASSQEEDYRGKNTEAFF
j_gene: TRBJ1-1
d_gene: TRBD1
v_gene: TRBV4-1
abundance: -

CDR3aa: CASSLGREGADPGNTIYF
j_gene: TRBJ1-3
d_gene: TRBD1
v_gene: TRBV11-1
abundance: -

CDR3aa: CASSRISGGRGTDTQYF
j_gene: TRBJ2-3
d_gene: -
v_gene: TRBV5-4
abundance: -

CDR3aa: CASAPPGSPSYGYTF
j_gene: TRBJ1-2
d_gene: -
v_gene: TRBV12-5
abundance: -

CDR3aa: CASSQVRGGETGYEQYF
j_gene: TRBJ2-7
d_gene: -
v_gene: TRBV4-1
abundance: -

CDR3aa: CASSVRGGREYYEQYF
j_gene: TRBJ2-7
d_gene: -
v_gene: TRBV9
abundance: few

CDR3aa: CALFSGNSPLHF
j_gene: TRBJ1-6
d_gene: -
v_gene: TRBV30
abundance: -